This T cell receptor (beta chain) was sequenced in a study of TIL therapy for anti-PD-1-resistant metastatic lung cancer. Looking at the study overall: Tumors carried a median roughly 1.5 non-synonymous mutations per megabase.

With regard to this clone: Its cognate antigen is unknown.

This was the immunoSEQ v3 assay. Sequencing used immunoSEQ multiplex PCR; TCRdb keeps in-frame clones, though not all of them. This sample yields about 25,000 clones, of which roughly 72% are seen a single time; approximately 7% belongs to the top ten. Time point denoted: pre-treatment sample, taken before nivolumab and TIL therapy. Pleural nodules or supraclavicular lymph nodes made up most of the excised metastases sampled. Stage 4 NSCLC adults joined between 2017 and January 2020. The study's findings and limits: Compared with baseline intratumoral T cells, expanded TIL cultures were more clonal and less diverse (around 6% vs 30%).

CDR1 is MNHNS and CDR2 is SASEGT in the germline V gene. This CDR3 has 14 residues. Trimming removed 8 bases from V and 4 bases from J, with 15 bases in between. This TCR derives from a person aged 25-85 years with non-small cell lung cancer. The V gene is TRBV6-1, the J gene TRBJ2-1, with TRBD1 as a possible D gene (6 bases). Source: tumor tissue, taken at baseline. In nucleotides, the CDR3 is TGTGCCAGCCACAGGGTTGGAACGTACAATGAGCAGTTCTTC. Amino acid sequence: CASHRVGTYNEQFF.